This T cell receptor beta chain was identified in a study of T cell responses to AZD1222 COVID-19 vaccine. Points from the study as a whole: Baseline antibody screening turned up just six seropositive AZD1222 recipients. The CD4 TCRs associated with vaccination extended across spike and predominated at 160-218 and 743-854.

The germline CDR1 and CDR2 sequences are SEHNR and FQNEAQ (reference sequence). Trimming pared 5 bases from V and 1 base from J, leaving 8 bases between. This CDR3 has 13 amino acids. Measured with immunoSEQ multiplex PCR; TCRdb has only the in-frame clones, and not every one. The top ten hold 4% to 4.5% of the sample, which has approximately 130,000 clones, approximately 90% seen once. Regarding this clone: The antigen is not known. This CDR3 is also generated by other DNA sequences in the sample.

The material was peripheral blood, obtained 28 days after the second dose of the MenACWY control vaccine. This TCR came from an adult who received the MenACWY meningococcal vaccine as a control. The rearrangement joins TRBV7-9 to TRBJ1-1, with no clear D. Written as DNA, the CDR3 is TGTGCCAGCAGCCCGACTGAGAACACTGAAGCTTTCTTT. Its translation: CASSPTENTEAFF.